This TCR beta chain was observed in a study of blood T cell repertoires in COVID-19. Background on the study: Acute and convalescent COVID-19 specimens originated in the United States, Italy and Spain. T cells, B-cell-depleted T cells, or PBMCs supplied cDNA or gDNA.

Repertoires were generated with immunoSEQ multiplex PCR, while TCRdb's copy carries only in-frame clones and drops some. Of about 230,000 clones in the sample, approximately 90% were seen once. The CDR3 contains 14 residues. The V and J ends lost 1 base and 7 bases respectively, with 10 bases between them. Germline loops: CDR1 SEHNR, CDR2 FQNEAQ (reference sequence). The sequencing sample was made of peripheral blood. The genes are TRBV7-9 and TRBJ1-4; D unclear. This TCR derives from a man in his thirties or forties with COVID-19, enrolled during active disease. CDR3 nucleotides: TGTGCCAGCAGCTTAGGGGAGGTTGGTGAAAAACTGTTTTTT. Its protein is CASSLGEVGEKLFF.